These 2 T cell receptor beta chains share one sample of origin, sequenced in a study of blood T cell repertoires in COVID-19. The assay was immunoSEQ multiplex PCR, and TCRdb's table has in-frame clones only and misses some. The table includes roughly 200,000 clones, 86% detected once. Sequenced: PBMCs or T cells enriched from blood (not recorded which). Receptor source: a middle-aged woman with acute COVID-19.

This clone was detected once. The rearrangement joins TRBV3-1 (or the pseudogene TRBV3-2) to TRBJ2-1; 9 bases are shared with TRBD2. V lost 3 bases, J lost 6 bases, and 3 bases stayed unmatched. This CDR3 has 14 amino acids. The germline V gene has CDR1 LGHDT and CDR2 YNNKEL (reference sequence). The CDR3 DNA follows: TGTGCCAGCAGCCAGGGACTAGCCCGCAATGAGCAGTTCTTC. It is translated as CASSQGLARNEQFF.

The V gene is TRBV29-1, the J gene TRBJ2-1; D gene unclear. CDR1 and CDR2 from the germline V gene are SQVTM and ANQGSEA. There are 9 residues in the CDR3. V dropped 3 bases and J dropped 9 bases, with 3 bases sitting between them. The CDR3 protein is CSVDGEQFF. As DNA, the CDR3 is TGCAGCGTTGACGGTGAGCAGTTCTTC.